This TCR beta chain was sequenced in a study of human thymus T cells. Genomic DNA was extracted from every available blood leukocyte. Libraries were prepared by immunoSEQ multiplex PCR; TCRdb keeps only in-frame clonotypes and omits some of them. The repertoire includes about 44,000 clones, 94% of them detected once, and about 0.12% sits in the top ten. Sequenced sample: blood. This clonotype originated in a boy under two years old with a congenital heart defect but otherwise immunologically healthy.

CDR3 in amino acids: CASRLTGGDTQYF. The DNA for the CDR3 is TGTGCCAGCAGATTGACAGGGGGGGATACGCAGTATTTT. The chain uses TRBV28 and TRBJ2-3; the match to TRBD1 covers 9 bases. After removal of 6 bases from V and 6 bases from J, the junction contained 4 bases not matched to a gene. The CDR3 length is 13 residues. Germline CDR1 is MDHEN and CDR2 is SYDVKM.